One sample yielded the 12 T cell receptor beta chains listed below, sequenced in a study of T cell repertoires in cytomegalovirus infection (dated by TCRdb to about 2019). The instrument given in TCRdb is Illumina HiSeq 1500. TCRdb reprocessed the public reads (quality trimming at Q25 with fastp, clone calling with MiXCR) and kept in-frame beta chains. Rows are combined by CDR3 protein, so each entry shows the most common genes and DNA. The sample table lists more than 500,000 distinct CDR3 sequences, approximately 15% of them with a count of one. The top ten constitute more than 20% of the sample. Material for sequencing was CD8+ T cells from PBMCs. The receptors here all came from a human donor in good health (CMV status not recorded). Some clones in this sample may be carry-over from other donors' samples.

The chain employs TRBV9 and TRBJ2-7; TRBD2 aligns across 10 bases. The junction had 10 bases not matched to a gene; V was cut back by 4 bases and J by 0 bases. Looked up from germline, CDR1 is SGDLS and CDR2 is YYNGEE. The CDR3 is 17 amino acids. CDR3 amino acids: CASSTPQTSGDSYEQYF. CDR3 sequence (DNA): TGTGCCAGCAGCACCCCCCAAACTAGCGGGGACTCCTACGAGCAGTACTTC.

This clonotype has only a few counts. The CDR3 DNA reads as TGTGCCAGCAGCTTCTGGCTGGGGGAGACCCAGTACTTC. Translation gives CASSFWLGETQYF. The chain carries TRBV11-2 and TRBJ2-5; no firm D call. CDR3 length: 13 residues. With 3 bases removed from V and 5 bases from J, the gap between germline ends came to 10 bases. Germline V gene data show CDR1 as SGHAT and CDR2 as FQNNGV.

For the CDR3, the DNA is TGCGCCAGCAGCCAAGATACGGGGGCAACTGGAAACACCATATATTTT. It is translated as CASSQDTGATGNTIYF. The chain joins TRBV4-1 to TRBJ1-3; D is perhaps TRBD1 (6 bases). CDR3 length: 16 amino acids. CDR1 and CDR2 from the germline V gene are MGHRA and YSYEKL. The V gene lost 0 bases and the J gene lost 2 bases, with 11 bases spanning the gap.

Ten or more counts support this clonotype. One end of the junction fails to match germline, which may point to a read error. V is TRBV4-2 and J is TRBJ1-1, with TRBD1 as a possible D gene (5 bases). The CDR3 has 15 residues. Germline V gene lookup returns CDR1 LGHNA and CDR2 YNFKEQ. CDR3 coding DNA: TGTGCCAGCAGCCAAGAGGGTATAGGTCGGGACCGACTATCTTTT. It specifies CASSQEGIGRDRLSF.

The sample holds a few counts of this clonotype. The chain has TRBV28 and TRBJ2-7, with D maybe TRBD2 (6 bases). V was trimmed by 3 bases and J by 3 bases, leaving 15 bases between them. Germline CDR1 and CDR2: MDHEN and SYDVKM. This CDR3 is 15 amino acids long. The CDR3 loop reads CASSFLLQEGYEQYF. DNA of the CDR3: TGTGCCAGCAGTTTTCTACTACAGGAGGGCTACGAGCAGTACTTC.

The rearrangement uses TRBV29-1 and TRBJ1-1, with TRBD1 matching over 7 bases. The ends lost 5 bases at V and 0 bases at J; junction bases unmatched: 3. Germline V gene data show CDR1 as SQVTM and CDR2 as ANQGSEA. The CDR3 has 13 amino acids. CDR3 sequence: CSVRTGVNTEAFF. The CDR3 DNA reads TGCAGCGTTCGGACAGGTGTGAACACTGAAGCTTTCTTT. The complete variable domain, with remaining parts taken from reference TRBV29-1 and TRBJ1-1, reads SAVISQKPSRDICQRGTSLTIQCQVDSQVTMMFWYRQQPGQSLTLIATANQGSEATYESGFVIDKFPISRPNLTFSTLTVSNMSPEDSSIYLCSVRTGVNTEAFFGQGTRLTVV.

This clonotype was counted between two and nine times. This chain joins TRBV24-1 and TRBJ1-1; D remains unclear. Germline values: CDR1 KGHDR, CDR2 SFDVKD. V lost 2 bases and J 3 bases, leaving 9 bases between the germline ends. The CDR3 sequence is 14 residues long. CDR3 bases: TGTGCCACCAGTGATTGGGGTCCGTACACTGAAGCTTTCTTT. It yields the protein CATSDWGPYTEAFF.

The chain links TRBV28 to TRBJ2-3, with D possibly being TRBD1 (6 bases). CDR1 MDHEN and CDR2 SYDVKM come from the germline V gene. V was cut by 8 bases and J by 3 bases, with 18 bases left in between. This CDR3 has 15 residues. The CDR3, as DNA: TGTGCCAGCTCGCACAGGGAGTTTAGGACAGATACGCAGTATTTT. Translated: CASSHREFRTDTQYF.

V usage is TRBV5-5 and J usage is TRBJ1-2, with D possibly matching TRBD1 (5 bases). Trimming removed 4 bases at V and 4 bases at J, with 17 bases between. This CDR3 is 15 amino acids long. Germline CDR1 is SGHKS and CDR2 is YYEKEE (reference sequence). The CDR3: CASSASLIDSYGYTF. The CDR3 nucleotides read TGTGCCAGCAGCGCTAGCCTAATAGACAGCTATGGCTACACCTTC.

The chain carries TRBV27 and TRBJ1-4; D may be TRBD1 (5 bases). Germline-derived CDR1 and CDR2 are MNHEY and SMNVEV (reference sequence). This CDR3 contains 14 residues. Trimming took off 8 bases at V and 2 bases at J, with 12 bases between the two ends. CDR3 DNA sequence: TGTGCCAGCGGAAGACAGCGGACTAATGAAAAACTGTTTTTT. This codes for CASGRQRTNEKLFF.

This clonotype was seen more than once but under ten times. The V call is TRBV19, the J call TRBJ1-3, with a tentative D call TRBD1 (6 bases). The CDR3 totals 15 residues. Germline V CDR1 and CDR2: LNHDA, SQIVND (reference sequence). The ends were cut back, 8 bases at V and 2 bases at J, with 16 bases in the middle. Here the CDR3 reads CASQDSPAAGNTIYF. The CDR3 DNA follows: TGTGCCAGTCAGGACAGCCCGGCCGCTGGAAACACCATATATTTT.

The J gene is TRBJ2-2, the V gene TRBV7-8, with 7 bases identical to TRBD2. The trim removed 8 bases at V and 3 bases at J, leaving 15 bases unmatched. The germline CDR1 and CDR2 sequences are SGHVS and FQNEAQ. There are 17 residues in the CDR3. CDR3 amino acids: CASCAFGLAVYTGELFF. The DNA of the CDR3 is TGTGCCAGCTGTGCTTTTGGTCTAGCGGTATACACCGGGGAGCTGTTTTTT. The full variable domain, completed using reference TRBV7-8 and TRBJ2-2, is GAGVSQSPRYKVAKRGQDVALRCDPISGHVSLFWYQQALGQGPEFLTYFQNEAQLDKSGLPSDRFFAERPEGSVSTLKIQRTQQEDSAVYLCASCAFGLAVYTGELFFGEGSRLTVL.